Listed here are 32 T cell receptor beta chains from one sample, sequenced in a study of blood T cell repertoires in COVID-19. The data were produced by immunoSEQ multiplex PCR, yet TCRdb's version contains in-frame clones alone and is incomplete. Altogether 400,000 or so clones are present, around 91% being singletons, with the ten largest covering 0.95% to 1.3%. The sequenced material came from PBMCs or T cells enriched from blood (not recorded which). The receptors were gathered from a man aged 25 to 45 who had recovered from COVID-19.

The chain uses TRBV7-9 and TRBJ2-6, with TRBD2 identical over 9 bases. The ends lost 1 base at V and 2 bases at J; junction bases unmatched: 3. This CDR3 comprises 17 residues. Germline loops: CDR1 SEHNR, CDR2 FQNEAQ (reference sequence). DNA for the CDR3: TGTGCCAGCAGCTTAGGGACTAGCGCGACTGGGGCCAACGTCCTGACTTTC. Translation: CASSLGTSATGANVLTF.

This clone was detected only a few times. The chain is built from TRBV3-1 (or the pseudogene TRBV3-2) and TRBJ2-7; 8 bases line up with TRBD1. From germline, CDR1 is LGHDT and CDR2 YNNKEL (reference sequence). The CDR3 runs to 14 residues. Trimming removed 4 bases from V and 3 bases from J; junction bases left unmatched: 5. The CDR3 DNA follows: TGTGCCAGCAGCCGAGGGACAGGCCGCTACGAGCAGTACTTC. Translated, it gives CASSRGTGRYEQYF.

The rearrangement uses TRBV5-1 and TRBJ2-3; 9 nucleotides agree with TRBD2. V lost 1 base and J lost 6; bases outside the gene matches: 9. There are 16 residues in the CDR3. Germline V CDR1 and CDR2: SGHRS, YFSETQ. CDR3: CASSLLAGGGGDTQYF. The CDR3 region has the DNA TGCGCCAGCAGCTTGCTGGCGGGAGGGGGAGGCGATACGCAGTATTTT. The variable domain in full, completed from reference TRBV5-1 and TRBJ2-3, reads KAGVTQTPRYLIKTRGQQVTLSCSPISGHRSVSWYQQTPGQGLQFLFEYFSETQRNKGNFPGRFSGRQFSNSRSEMNVSTLELGDSALYLCASSLLAGGGGDTQYFGPGTRLTVL.

V gene TRBV27 combines with J gene TRBJ2-5; D is possibly TRBD2 (5 bases). Trimming took 4 bases from V and 1 from J, leaving 7 bases between them. The CDR3 length is 13 residues. Germline lookup yields CDR1 MNHEY and CDR2 SMNVEV (reference sequence). This chain's CDR3 is CASSSLAQETQYF. In DNA, the CDR3 is TGTGCCAGCAGTTCCCTAGCCCAAGAGACCCAGTACTTC.

The chain joins TRBV5-1 to TRBJ2-1; 7 positions agree with TRBD2. The CDR3 has 15 residues. Germline V gives CDR1 SGHRS, CDR2 YFSETQ. The trim removed 0 bases at V and 5 bases at J, leaving 5 bases unmatched. The CDR3 bases are TGCGCCAGCAGCTTGGTGGCTAGCGGAAACAATGAGCAGTTCTTC. Residues: CASSLVASGNNEQFF. The variable domain in full, completed from reference TRBV5-1 and TRBJ2-1, reads KAGVTQTPRYLIKTRGQQVTLSCSPISGHRSVSWYQQTPGQGLQFLFEYFSETQRNKGNFPGRFSGRQFSNSRSEMNVSTLELGDSALYLCASSLVASGNNEQFFGPGTRLTVL.

This chain joins TRBV28 and TRBJ1-1; D is ambiguous. V was clipped by 5 bases and J by 2 bases, with 9 bases between them. The CDR3 has 13 amino acids. Germline V lookup: CDR1 MDHEN, CDR2 SYDVKM. This CDR3 is CASSLNSNTEAFF. CDR3 DNA sequence: TGTGCCAGCAGTCTCAACAGTAACACTGAAGCTTTCTTT.

The chain combines TRBV28 with TRBJ1-2, with 7 bases matching TRBD1. The CDR3 contains 13 residues. Germline V lookup: CDR1 MDHEN, CDR2 SYDVKM. J was trimmed by 10 bases and V by 6 bases; bases with no gene match: 11. The CDR3 is CASRKTGFGVYTF. In DNA, the CDR3 is TGTGCCAGCAGGAAGACAGGGTTTGGTGTCTACACCTTC.

This chain links TRBV7-9 with TRBJ1-5, with D unclear. The ends were cut back, 1 base at V and 3 bases at J, with 10 bases in the middle. This CDR3 has 15 residues. Per the germline V gene, CDR1 is SEHNR and CDR2 is FQNEAQ (reference sequence). The DNA of the CDR3 is TGTGCCAGCAGCTTAGTAGTCAAGCCCAATCAGCCCCAGCATTTT. Amino acids: CASSLVVKPNQPQHF.

This chain links TRBV2 with TRBJ1-5; a weak D match, TRBD1 (5 bases). Trimming stripped 5 bases from V and 5 bases from J, with 10 bases between. Per germline, CDR1 SNHLY and CDR2 FYNNEI. CDR3 length: 13 residues. The chain's CDR3 is CASSQTQDQPQHF. The CDR3 DNA sequence: TGTGCCAGCAGTCAGACACAGGATCAGCCCCAGCATTTT.

The chain is built from TRBV5-1 and TRBJ2-7, with TRBD1 matching 7 bases. The CDR3 covers 14 residues. V gave up 5 bases and J gave up 0 bases; unmatched junction bases: 5. The V gene's germline CDR1 is SGHRS and CDR2 YFSETQ. In nucleotides, the CDR3 is TGCGCCAGCAGACGGACAGGTAGCTCCTACGAGCAGTACTTC. It codes for CASRRTGSSYEQYF. Full variable domain (missing parts from reference TRBV5-1 and TRBJ2-7): KAGVTQTPRYLIKTRGQQVTLSCSPISGHRSVSWYQQTPGQGLQFLFEYFSETQRNKGNFPGRFSGRQFSNSRSEMNVSTLELGDSALYLCASRRTGSSYEQYFGPGTRLTVT.

The genes are TRBV19 and TRBJ1-6; D gene ambiguous. Germline V lookup: CDR1 LNHDA, CDR2 SQIVND (reference sequence). This CDR3 is built from 16 residues. V dropped 5 bases and J dropped 0 bases, with 11 bases sitting between them. CDR3 nucleotide sequence: TGTGCCAGTAGTTCGGACTACCTCTCCTATAATTCACCCCTCCACTTT. This translates into CASSSDYLSYNSPLHF.

This clone was recorded once. The gene calls are TRBV18 and TRBJ2-7; TRBD1 agrees at 8 bases. The V segment lost 2 bases and the J segment 5 bases; nucleotides outside the gene matches: 8. From germline, CDR1 is KGHSH and CDR2 LQKENI. The CDR3 sequence is 15 residues long. DNA of the CDR3: TGTGCCAGCTCACCAAGCTCTGGACAGGGCCACGAGCAGTACTTC. It encodes CASSPSSGQGHEQYF.

This clone came up once. The same CDR3 can be traced to other DNA sequences in this sample. The V and J genes are TRBV18 and TRBJ1-1; the D gene is possibly TRBD1 (6 bases). This CDR3 has 11 amino acids. The V gene's germline CDR1 is KGHSH and CDR2 LQKENI. V lost 3 bases to trimming and J lost 10 bases, with 9 bases between them. The CDR3 spells CASSPGRGAFF. CDR3 DNA: TGTGCCAGCTCACCGGGCAGGGGAGCTTTCTTT.

The chain has TRBV6-5 and TRBJ2-5; D gene unclear. V was clipped by 8 bases and J by 2 bases, with 12 bases between them. The CDR3 covers 13 residues. Germline lookup yields CDR1 MNHEY and CDR2 SVGAGI. CDR3 nucleotide sequence: TGTGCCAGCTGCCCCCAGGTTCAAGAGACCCAGTACTTC. Amino acids: CASCPQVQETQYF.

The chain employs TRBV30 and TRBJ1-4, with 7 positions matching TRBD1. V gave up 4 bases and J gave up 2 bases; unmatched junction bases: 13. Germline CDR1 and CDR2: GTSNPN and SVGIG (reference sequence). The CDR3 is 17 amino acids. The CDR3 sequence is CAWNLGDRPTTNEKLFF. DNA for the CDR3: TGTGCCTGGAACTTAGGGGACAGACCGACCACTAATGAAAAACTGTTTTTT.

The chain carries TRBV4-1 and TRBJ2-3; tentative D call: TRBD2 (6 bases). Trimming removed 0 bases at V and 2 bases at J, with 15 bases between. Germline V gives CDR1 MGHRA, CDR2 YSYEKL. The length of the CDR3 is 17 residues. Written as DNA, the CDR3 is TGCGCCAGCAGCCAAGATCCTACGGGAGCTATCACAGATACGCAGTATTTT. Translation: CASSQDPTGAITDTQYF.

This sequence joins TRBV2 and TRBJ2-7; D is unclear. Germline V lookup: CDR1 SNHLY, CDR2 FYNNEI. The CDR3 is 10 residues long. V shed 5 bases and J shed 4 bases, with 3 bases lying between them. In DNA form, the CDR3 reads TGTGCCAGCAGTCGGTACGAGCAGTACTTC. Translated: CASSRYEQYF.

This chain connects TRBV7-2 to TRBJ2-1, with 12 bases aligning to TRBD1. CDR1 and CDR2 (germline): SGHTA, FQGNSA. The V segment lost 4 bases and the J segment 9 bases; nucleotides outside the gene matches: 10. The CDR3 consists of 16 residues. The CDR3: CASSSISGQGASEQFF. As DNA, the CDR3 is TGTGCCAGCAGCTCAATTTCGGGACAGGGGGCCAGTGAGCAGTTCTTC. The full variable domain, completed using reference TRBV7-2 and TRBJ2-1, is GAGVSQSPSNKVTEKGKDVELRCDPISGHTALYWYRQSLGQGLEFLIYFQGNSAPDKSGLPSDRFSAERTGGSVSTLTIQRTQQEDSAVYLCASSSISGQGASEQFFGPGTRLTVL.

A single count supports this clone. The rearrangement joins TRBV24-1 to TRBJ2-3; no definite D call. This CDR3 has 16 residues. CDR1 and CDR2 from the germline V gene are KGHDR and SFDVKD. The ends were cut back, 1 base at V and 0 bases at J, with 10 bases in the middle. The CDR3 sequence: CATSDFDSTSTDTQYF. Here the CDR3 DNA reads TGTGCCACCAGTGATTTCGACTCTACTAGCACAGATACGCAGTATTTT.

V is TRBV7-5 and J is TRBJ1-1. TRBV7-5 is described as a pseudogene. CDR3 length equals 13 residues. CDR3 region: CVRSLRGCTEAFF. The CDR3 DNA follows: TGTGTCAGAAGCTTGCGGGGGTGTACTGAAGCTTTCTTT.

The CDR3 loop reads CAWSVRLWERESNEQFF. The CDR3, as DNA: TGTGCCTGGAGTGTTCGACTGTGGGAGCGGGAGTCGAATGAGCAGTTCTTC. The chain links TRBV30 to TRBJ2-1, with 8 bases fitting TRBD2. This CDR3 region has 17 residues. V lost 0 bases to trimming and J lost 7 bases; unmatched junction nucleotides: 14. Germline assignment: CDR1 GTSNPN and CDR2 SVGIG (reference sequence).

The genes are TRBV3-1 (or the pseudogene TRBV3-2) and TRBJ2-5, with D possibly matching TRBD2 (5 bases). Germline assignment: CDR1 LGHDT and CDR2 YNNKEL (reference sequence). With 0 bases removed from V and 5 bases from J, the gap between germline ends came to 16 bases. This CDR3 has 16 amino acids. The DNA of the CDR3 is TGTGCCAGCAGCCAAGAAATGGGAGTATTGGTCGAGACCCAGTACTTC. Protein product: CASSQEMGVLVETQYF.

The genes are TRBV28 and TRBJ2-2, with TRBD1 matching over 10 bases. Trimming removed 3 bases from V and 1 base from J; junction bases left unmatched: 2. The germline gives CDR1 MDHEN, CDR2 SYDVKM. This CDR3 spans 16 amino acids. In nucleotides, the CDR3 is TGTGCCAGCAGTTTCGGGGACAGGGGGAACACCGGGGAGCTGTTTTTT. Its protein is CASSFGDRGNTGELFF.

The V gene is TRBV5-1, the J gene TRBJ1-4, with D possibly being TRBD1 (5 bases). V lost 4 bases, J lost 2 bases, and 9 bases lay in between. The length of the CDR3 is 14 residues. Germline V gene lookup returns CDR1 SGHRS and CDR2 YFSETQ. CDR3 sequence (DNA): TGCGCCAGCAGCCCGGGGGTCACTAATGAAAAACTGTTTTTT. It translates to CASSPGVTNEKLFF.

The chain joins TRBV11-2 to TRBJ1-1; 7 bases line up with TRBD1. Unmatched junction bases numbered 3, after V lost 2 bases and J lost 9 bases. Germline loops: CDR1 SGHAT, CDR2 FQNNGV. This CDR3 contains 12 residues. The CDR3 loop is CASSLSTGKAFF. The CDR3, as DNA: TGTGCCAGCAGCTTATCGACAGGGAAAGCTTTCTTT.

This clone was seen at least ten times. The chain carries TRBV2 and TRBJ2-3, with D possibly matching TRBD1 (6 bases). The CDR3 spans 14 residues. The V and J ends lost 6 bases and 7 bases respectively, with 17 bases between them. The germline V gene has CDR1 SNHLY and CDR2 FYNNEI. The CDR3 bases are TGTGCCAGCAGAGGGGGTTACCCAACGTATACGCAGTATTTT. This translates into CASRGGYPTYTQYF.

This chain uses TRBV27 with TRBJ1-6; D not certain. This CDR3 has 14 residues. The germline V gene has CDR1 MNHEY and CDR2 SMNVEV (reference sequence). V lost 5 bases and J 7 bases, leaving 12 bases between the germline ends. In DNA form, the CDR3 reads TGTGCCAGCAGTAGCCCGATTCGGAATTCACCCCTCCACTTT. Its protein is CASSSPIRNSPLHF.

V usage is TRBV25-1 and J usage is TRBJ2-3; 13 positions agree with TRBD2. The germline CDR1 and CDR2 sequences are MGHDK and SYGVNS. The CDR3 loop spans 17 amino acids. V was pared by 3 bases and J by 2 bases, with 5 bases of the junction left unmatched. As DNA, the CDR3 is TGTGCCAGCAGTGACCCGGGACTAGCGGGATCCACAGATACGCAGTATTTT. Encoded protein: CASSDPGLAGSTDTQYF.

This rearrangement joins TRBV19 to TRBJ2-5, with D perhaps TRBD1 (5 bases). Germline V gene sequence: CDR1 LNHDA, CDR2 SQIVND (reference sequence). Trimming took 8 bases from V and 2 from J, leaving 9 bases between them. The CDR3 spans 12 residues. The chain's CDR3 is CASRDSQETQYF. For the CDR3, the DNA is TGTGCCAGTCGAGACAGTCAAGAGACCCAGTACTTC.

This clone showed up just a few times. CDR3 loop: CASSSRRGGSNQPQHF. The DNA for the CDR3 is TGTGCCAGCAGCTCCAGACGGGGGGGGAGCAATCAGCCCCAGCATTTT. The genes are TRBV11-2 and TRBJ1-5, with D maybe TRBD1 (5 bases). The CDR3 loop spans 16 amino acids. Germline CDR1 and CDR2: SGHAT and FQNNGV. V was shortened by 4 bases and J by 1 base, with 14 bases between the two germline ends.

The chain has TRBV7-6 and TRBJ1-2, with 8 positions matching TRBD1. The J segment lost 5 bases and the V segment lost 0 bases, leaving 5 bases of the junction unmatched. Germline CDR1 SGHVS, CDR2 FNYEAQ. The CDR3 is made up of 15 amino acids. Here the CDR3 DNA reads TGTGCCAGCAGCTTAGCTGGGACAGGTAATTATGGCTACACCTTC. Protein sequence: CASSLAGTGNYGYTF.

This clone was seen ten or more times. The rearrangement uses TRBV6-4 and TRBJ1-2, with a weak D call TRBD1 (5 bases). This CDR3 region has 14 residues. Trimming took off 4 bases at V and 4 bases at J, with 13 bases between the two ends. Germline V gene sequence: CDR1 MRHNA, CDR2 SNTAGT. Here the CDR3 reads CASSAGRGGYGYTF. For the CDR3, the DNA is TGTGCCAGCAGTGCAGGAAGGGGTGGCTATGGCTACACCTTC.